The 21 T cell receptor beta chains in this list originate from one sample, sequenced in a study of blood T cell dynamics during melanoma immunotherapy. Sequencing was performed with immunoSEQ multiplex PCR; in TCRdb, only in-frame clones are kept and a portion is missing. The repertoire consists of about 9,700 clones, with about 85% occurring once and the leading ten covering roughly 10%. The time point is: pre-treatment baseline. Sequences were derived from blood, sampled from a patient treated with checkpoint blockade. The receptors here all came from a human donor with melanoma.

The J gene is TRBJ1-3, the V gene TRBV2, with D uncertain. V shed 8 bases and J shed 4 bases, with 3 bases lying between them. Germline lookup yields CDR1 SNHLY and CDR2 FYNNEI. The CDR3 extends over 10 amino acids. This CDR3 is CASGGNTIYF. The CDR3 bases are TGTGCCAGCGGCGGAAACACCATATATTTT.

The chain couples TRBV2 to TRBJ1-2; D uncertain. The CDR3 spans 14 residues. The germline V gene encodes CDR1 SNHLY and CDR2 FYNNEI. Between the trimmed V and J ends, which lost 11 bases and 0 bases, there was a span of 16 bases. DNA of the CDR3: TGTGCCGGTTTCTCCGGACGGGCTAACTATGGCTACACCTTC. Protein sequence: CAGFSGRANYGYTF.

This clone is medium-sized. The rearrangement links TRBV7-6 to TRBJ1-2; the D is unclear. Between the trimmed V and J ends, which lost 2 bases and 1 base, there was a span of 5 bases. This CDR3 contains 13 residues. The germline V gene encodes CDR1 SGHVS and CDR2 FNYEAQ. CDR3 sequence reads: CASSLLDNYGYTF. The DNA for the CDR3 is TGTGCCAGCAGCTTATTAGATAACTATGGCTACACCTTC.

The rearrangement links TRBV6-4 to TRBJ2-3; 12 nucleotides match TRBD2. The CDR3 runs 15 residues. From germline, CDR1 is MRHNA and CDR2 SNTAGT. V trimming: 4 bases; J trimming: 2 bases; junction bases outside the gene matches: 1. The CDR3 sequence is CASSASGGATDTQYF. The CDR3 nucleotides read TGTGCCAGCAGTGCTAGCGGGGGGGCCACAGATACGCAGTATTTT.

The genes are TRBV9 and TRBJ2-7; 7 nucleotides match TRBD1. V lost 3 bases and J lost 0; bases outside the gene matches: 6. This CDR3 is 15 amino acids long. Germline V gives CDR1 SGDLS, CDR2 YYNGEE. CDR3 sequence reads: CASSETGYSSYEQYF. CDR3 sequence (DNA): TGTGCCAGCAGCGAGACAGGGTACAGCTCCTACGAGCAGTACTTC.

Note on this clone: The sample holds other DNA sequences that translate to the same CDR3. The chain joins TRBV19 to TRBJ2-2, with D uncertain. Germline loops: CDR1 LNHDA, CDR2 SQIVND (reference sequence). The CDR3 runs to 15 residues. V lost 3 bases to trimming and J lost 1 base, with 9 bases between them. This CDR3 reads CASSMLNRNTGELFF. The CDR3 DNA reads as TGTGCCAGTAGTATGCTAAACAGGAACACCGGGGAGCTGTTTTTT.

V and J are TRBV5-1 and TRBJ2-2; D gene ambiguous. V dropped 0 bases and J dropped 11 bases, with 5 bases sitting between them. Germline CDR1 SGHRS, CDR2 YFSETQ. There are 11 residues in the CDR3. The CDR3 DNA sequence: TGCGCCAGCAGCTTGGGAGTTGAGCTGTTTTTT. This sequence encodes CASSLGVELFF.

V and J are TRBV5-6 and TRBJ1-6; 8 nucleotides line up with TRBD1. J was trimmed by 6 bases and V by 3 bases; bases with no gene match: 5. CDR1 and CDR2 from the germline V gene are SGHDT and YYEEEE. The CDR3 totals 15 residues. CDR3 nucleotide sequence: TGTGCCAGCAGCTGGACAGGGCGCCTTAATTCACCCCTCCACTTT. Translation gives CASSWTGRLNSPLHF. The whole variable domain, filled in from reference TRBV5-6 and TRBJ1-6, reads DAGVTQSPTHLIKTRGQQVTLRCSPKSGHDTVSWYQQALGQGPQFIFQYYEEEERQRGNFPDRFSGHQFPNYSSELNVNALLLGDSALYLCASSWTGRLNSPLHFGNGTRLTVT.

CDR3: CASSLGSGTEAFF. The DNA of the CDR3 is TGCGCCAGCAGCTTGGGGTCTGGCACTGAAGCTTTCTTT. The chain combines TRBV5-1 with TRBJ1-1, with no clear D. CDR1 and CDR2 from the germline V gene are SGHRS and YFSETQ. The length of the CDR3 is 13 residues. V lost 0 bases and J 4 bases, leaving 7 bases between the germline ends.

The V gene is TRBV28, the J gene TRBJ2-7; D not resolved. The V end was cut by 6 bases, the J end by 7 bases, with 16 bases between. CDR3 length: 13 residues. The V gene's germline CDR1 is MDHEN and CDR2 SYDVKM. This CDR3 reads CASSPTVAREQYF. CDR3 sequence (DNA): TGTGCCAGCAGCCCGACCGTGGCCAGGGAGCAGTACTTC. Drawing the rest from reference TRBV28 and TRBJ2-7, the complete variable domain is DVKVTQSSRYLVKRTGEKVFLECVQDMDHENMFWYRQDPGLGLRLIYFSYDVKMKEKGDIPEGYSVSREKKERFSLILESASTNQTSMYLCASSPTVAREQYFGPGTRLTVT.

The gene calls are TRBV5-1 and TRBJ2-5; D is unclear. CDR1 is SGHRS and CDR2 is YFSETQ in the germline V gene. Trimming removed 1 base from V and 5 bases from J, with 9 bases in between. The CDR3 has 13 amino acids. The CDR3 DNA sequence: TGCGCCAGCAGCTTGTGGGGTCGGGAGACCCAGTACTTC. Translating gives CASSLWGRETQYF.

This chain joins TRBV5-4 and TRBJ2-5; 8 bases are a match to TRBD1. Germline V CDR1 and CDR2: SGHNT, YYREEE (reference sequence). This CDR3 contains 15 residues. Unmatched junction bases numbered 8, after V lost 2 bases and J lost 5 bases. The CDR3 spells CASSFNGAGGETQYF. In nucleotides, the CDR3 is TGTGCCAGCAGCTTTAACGGGGCAGGGGGCGAGACCCAGTACTTC.

The V call is TRBV4-3, the J call TRBJ2-3, with 15 nucleotides matching TRBD2. Germline loops: CDR1 LGHNA, CDR2 YSLEER. Unmatched junction bases numbered 6, after V lost 1 base and J lost 4 bases. This CDR3 is built from 18 residues. CDR3 region: CASSQVGLAGGRADTQYF. As DNA, the CDR3 is TGCGCCAGCAGCCAAGTCGGACTAGCGGGGGGGCGGGCAGATACGCAGTATTTT.

This clone is a singleton in its sample. The CDR3 protein is CASRGPDMRDTEAFF. The CDR3 bases are TGTGCCAGCAGGGGCCCCGATATGAGGGACACTGAAGCTTTCTTT. V is TRBV27 and J is TRBJ1-1; D uncertain. V was shortened by 6 bases and J by 3 bases, with 17 bases between the two germline ends. Germline CDR1 is MNHEY and CDR2 is SMNVEV (reference sequence). This CDR3 is built from 15 residues.

The J gene is TRBJ2-7, the V gene TRBV5-4, with 11 bases identical to TRBD1. Germline CDR1 reads SGHNT; CDR2 reads YYREEE (reference sequence). This CDR3 has 15 amino acids. V was pared by 3 bases and J by 2 bases, with 4 bases of the junction left unmatched. This chain's CDR3 is CASSSGQGVTYEQYF. CDR3 nucleotide sequence: TGTGCCAGCAGCTCGGGACAGGGGGTGACCTACGAGCAGTACTTC.

The J gene is TRBJ2-3, the V gene TRBV5-1; 9 nucleotides line up with TRBD1. Unmatched junction bases numbered 12, after V lost 5 bases and J lost 14 bases. Per the germline V gene, CDR1 is SGHRS and CDR2 is YFSETQ. The CDR3 consists of 13 residues. CDR3 DNA: TGCGCCAGCAGTTTTACAGGGGGCGATGCTGGGTATTTT. It encodes CASSFTGGDAGYF. The whole variable domain, remainder taken from reference TRBV5-1 and TRBJ2-3, is KAGVTQTPRYLIKTRGQQVTLSCSPISGHRSVSWYQQTPGQGLQFLFEYFSETQRNKGNFPGRFSGRQFSNSRSEMNVSTLELGDSALYLCASSFTGGDAGYFGPGTRLTVL.

The V gene is TRBV25-1, the J gene TRBJ1-2; D uncertain. The V end was cut by 1 base, the J end by 2 bases, with 8 bases between. The CDR3 sequence is 14 residues long. Per the germline V gene, CDR1 is MGHDK and CDR2 is SYGVNS. CDR3 nucleotide sequence: TGTGCCAGCAGTGAATTTCACAGCAACTATGGCTACACCTTC. Residues: CASSEFHSNYGYTF.

V gene TRBV6-5 combines with J gene TRBJ2-3, with TRBD2 identical over 7 bases. This CDR3 is built from 14 residues. The V segment lost 2 bases and the J segment 4 bases; nucleotides outside the gene matches: 3. From germline, CDR1 is MNHEY and CDR2 SVGAGI. The CDR3 bases are TGTGCCAGCAGTTACGGCGGGAGATCAGATACGCAGTATTTT. Amino acids: CASSYGGRSDTQYF.

The chain carries TRBV19 and TRBJ1-1; TRBD1 might be the D (5 bases). Looked up from germline, CDR1 is LNHDA and CDR2 is SQIVND (reference sequence). This CDR3 has 14 residues. V shed 7 bases and J shed 4 bases, with 16 bases lying between them. The CDR3 loop reads CASNFGGGSTEAFF. DNA of the CDR3: TGTGCCAGTAATTTTGGGGGGGGGTCCACTGAAGCTTTCTTT.

The V gene is TRBV7-2, the J gene TRBJ1-4; maybe TRBD1 (5 bases). V was cut by 5 bases and J by 1 base, with 14 bases left in between. CDR3 length: 16 amino acids. Looked up from germline, CDR1 is SGHTA and CDR2 is FQGNSA. CDR3 sequence: CASSPGVVVTNEKLFF. CDR3 DNA sequence: TGTGCCAGCAGCCCGGGGGTAGTGGTAACTAATGAAAAACTGTTTTTT. Drawing the rest from reference TRBV7-2 and TRBJ1-4, the complete variable domain is GAGVSQSPSNKVTEKGKDVELRCDPISGHTALYWYRQSLGQGLEFLIYFQGNSAPDKSGLPSDRFSAERTGGSVSTLTIQRTQQEDSAVYLCASSPGVVVTNEKLFFGSGTQLSVL.

The genes are TRBV30 and TRBJ2-3; 10 bases are shared with TRBD2. V shed 4 bases, J shed 6 bases, and the junction held 7 bases outside the gene matches. The CDR3 length is 14 residues. Germline lookup yields CDR1 GTSNPN and CDR2 SVGIG (reference sequence). The CDR3 here is CAWKKGTSVDTQYF. The CDR3 nucleotides are TGTGCCTGGAAAAAAGGGACTAGCGTTGATACGCAGTATTTT.